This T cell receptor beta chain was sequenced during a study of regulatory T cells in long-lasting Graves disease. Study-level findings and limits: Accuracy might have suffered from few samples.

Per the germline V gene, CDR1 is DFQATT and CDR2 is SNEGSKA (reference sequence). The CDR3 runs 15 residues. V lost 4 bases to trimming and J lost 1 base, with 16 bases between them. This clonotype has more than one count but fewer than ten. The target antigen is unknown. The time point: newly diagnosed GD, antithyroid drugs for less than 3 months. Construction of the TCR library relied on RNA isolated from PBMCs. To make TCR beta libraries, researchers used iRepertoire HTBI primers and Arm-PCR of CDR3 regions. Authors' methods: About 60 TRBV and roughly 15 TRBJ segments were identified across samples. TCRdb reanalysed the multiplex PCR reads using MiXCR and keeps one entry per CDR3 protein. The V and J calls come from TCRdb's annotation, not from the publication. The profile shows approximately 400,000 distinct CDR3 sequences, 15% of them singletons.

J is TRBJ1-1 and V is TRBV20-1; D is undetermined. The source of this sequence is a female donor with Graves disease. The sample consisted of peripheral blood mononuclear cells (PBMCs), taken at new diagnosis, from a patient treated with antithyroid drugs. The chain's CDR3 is CSATRTNPGNTEAFF. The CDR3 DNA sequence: TGCAGTGCTACCAGGACGAACCCGGGGAACACTGAAGCTTTCTTT.